The subject of this entry is one TCR beta chain. This clonotype has ten or more counts. The specificity of this receptor is unknown. No qualities accompany the bases; no much larger clone lies one base away. This entry is derived from a study of T cells in Graves' hyperthyroidism and ophthalmopathy (dated by TCRdb to the late 2010s). With regard to the full study: Peripheral blood samples were taken at the time of initial diagnosis, prior to any treatment. The approximately 100 discovery patients were divided at random into training and test sets in a 7:3 ratio. Once sampling was done, hyperthyroidism patients were given methimazole at a starting dose of 30 mg daily, whereas ophthalmopathy patients were given high-dose intravenous methylprednisolone. To identify distinguishing TCR V-J signatures, a discovery cohort of some 99 patients was used, comprising roughly 45 with Graves' ophthalmopathy and some 60 with stable Graves' hyperthyroidism. Thyroid tissue and blood T-cell repertoires from about six Graves' hyperthyroidism patients were also compared in the study. According to the paper, TCR Vbeta CDR3 sequencing was carried out on approximately 140 peripheral blood samples, which came from some 41 ophthalmopathy, about 75 hyperthyroidism and approximately 17 progressor patients. Prospective prediction of ophthalmopathy was tested in an independent validation cohort of 18 to 20 hyperthyroidism patients and roughly 16 patients who later progressed to ophthalmopathy. What the study reported, not specific to this receptor: In validation, the model predicted progression to ophthalmopathy with roughly 70% sensitivity and approximately 78% specificity, a median of approximately 6.7 months before onset. Most expanded thyroid clonotypes (frequency above 0.001) were also found in blood, which suggests that blood repertoires may mirror thyroid immune responses. Sample size was not statistically predetermined, and blinding of investigators to group allocation was not performed. A 13 V-J signature model separated ophthalmopathy from stable hyperthyroidism, with about 88% sensitivity and roughly 81% specificity in cross-validation and 80%/75% in testing.

Ophthalmopathy patients had moderately to severely active disease, Clinical Activity Score of at least 3, NOSPECS grade of at least 4, and duration under 3 months. The study excluded patients with uncontrolled infections, other autoimmune diseases, pregnancy or lactation. Diagnoses were based on clinical symptoms, serum thyroxine and TRAb, thyroid ultrasound and orbital computed tomography. Ficoll-Paque density gradient centrifugation was used to isolate PBMCs from 9.5 to 10 ml of fresh peripheral blood. Trizol reagent was used to extract total RNA, and RNA quality was then checked on an Agilent 2100 Bioanalyzer. Amplification of TCR beta CDR3 regions was carried out from RNA transcripts. For the first round of RT-PCR on the TCR CDR3, the HTBI primer set was used together with the Qiagen OneStep RT-PCR kit. Libraries were constructed in a second round of multiplex PCR, after which size selection and purification were performed. The libraries were sequenced on an Illumina HiSeq2000 using paired-end 100 bp reads. The original pipeline was this. Raw data were processed with SOAPnuke, discarding reads with adapters, uncalled bases, mean Phred below 15, or no exact constant-primer or identifier match. High-quality paired reads were merged with COPE v1.2.5, and unique nucleotide sequences were defined as clonotypes. MiTCR v1.1 was used to align clonotypes to the IMGT TRBV, TRBD and TRBJ reference segments. The analysis was restricted to V-J combinations with a frequency above 0.0001, which together covered 98% to 99.2% of the repertoires. A TCS score was defined as the ratio of F50 (clonal expansion) to E x V (chaos), with BLOSUM62-based TCRdist applied between CDR3 peptides within each V-J. Welch's t-statistics and random forest reduced roughly 540 V-J features to 13, which were used in a naive Bayes classifier (R e1071). Thyroid-blood repertoire similarity was quantified with the Morisita-Horn index. TCRdb cleaned the public reads at Q25 with fastp, built clones with MiXCR and kept in-frame beta chains. Identical CDR3 protein sequences are pooled into one entry, listed with their most common genes and DNA. The V and J calls shown here were made by TCRdb, not taken from the authors' results. This sample is represented by more than 500,000 distinct CDR3 sequences; roughly 15% of them were singletons. The biggest ten clones account for about 3.9% of the sample.

The V end loses 2 bases and the J end loses 2 bases, and a stretch of 10 bases separates them. From cysteine to phenylalanine, the CDR3 is 14 amino acids long. The DNA shown is the 42-base CDR3, in frame from base 1. The germline V gene yields MNHEY for CDR1 and SVGAGI for CDR2. The chain joins TRBV6-5 to TRBJ2-7; the D segment cannot be called with confidence. This TCR was recovered from a woman aged 40 to 55 with Graves' ophthalmopathy. Sequenced input: blood. The CDR3 region has the sequence CASSYGDPPYEQYF. Here is the DNA: TGTGCCAGCAGTTACGGGGATCCCCCCTACGAGCAGTACTTC.